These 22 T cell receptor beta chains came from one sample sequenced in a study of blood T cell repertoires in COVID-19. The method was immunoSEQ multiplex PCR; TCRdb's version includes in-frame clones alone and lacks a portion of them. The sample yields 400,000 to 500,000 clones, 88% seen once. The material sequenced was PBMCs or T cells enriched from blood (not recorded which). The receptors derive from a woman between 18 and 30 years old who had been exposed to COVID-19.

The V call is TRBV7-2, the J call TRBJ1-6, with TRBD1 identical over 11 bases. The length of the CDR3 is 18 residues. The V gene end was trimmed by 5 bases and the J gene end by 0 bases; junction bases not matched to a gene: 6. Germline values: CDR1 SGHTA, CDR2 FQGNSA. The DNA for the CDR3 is TGTGCCAGCAGCCAGGGACAGGGGGAGAGCTCCTATAATTCACCCCTCCACTTT. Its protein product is CASSQGQGESSYNSPLHF.

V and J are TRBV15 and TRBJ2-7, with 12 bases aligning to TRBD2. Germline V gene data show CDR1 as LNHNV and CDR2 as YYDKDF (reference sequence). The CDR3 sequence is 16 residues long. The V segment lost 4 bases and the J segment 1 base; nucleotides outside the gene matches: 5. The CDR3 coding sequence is TGTGCCACCAGCACCCACGGGACTAGCGGGTCCTACGAGCAGTACTTC. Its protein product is CATSTHGTSGSYEQYF.

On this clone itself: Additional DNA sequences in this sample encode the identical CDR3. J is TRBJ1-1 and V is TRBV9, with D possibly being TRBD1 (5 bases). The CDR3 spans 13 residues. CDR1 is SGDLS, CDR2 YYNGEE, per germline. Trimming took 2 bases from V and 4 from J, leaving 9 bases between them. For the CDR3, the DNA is TGTGCCAGCAGCGTTAGGGGTGGCACTGAAGCTTTCTTT. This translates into CASSVRGGTEAFF.

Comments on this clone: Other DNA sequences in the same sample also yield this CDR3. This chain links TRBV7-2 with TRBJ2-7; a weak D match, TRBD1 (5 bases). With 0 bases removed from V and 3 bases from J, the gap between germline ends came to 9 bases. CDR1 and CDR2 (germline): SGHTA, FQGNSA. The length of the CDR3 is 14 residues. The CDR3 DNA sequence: TGTGCCAGCAGCTTAGCGCAGGGCTACTACGAGCAGTACTTC. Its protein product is CASSLAQGYYEQYF.

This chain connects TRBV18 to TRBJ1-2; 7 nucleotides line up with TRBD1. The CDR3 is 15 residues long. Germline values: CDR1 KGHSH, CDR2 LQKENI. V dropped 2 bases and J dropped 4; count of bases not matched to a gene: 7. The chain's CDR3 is CASSPFGTEGYGYTF. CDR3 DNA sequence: TGTGCCAGCTCACCATTCGGGACAGAAGGCTATGGCTACACCTTC. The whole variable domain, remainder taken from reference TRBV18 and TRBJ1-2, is NAGVMQNPRHLVRRRGQEARLRCSPMKGHSHVYWYRQLPEEGLKFMVYLQKENIIDESGMPKERFSAEFPKEGPSILRIQQVVRGDSAAYFCASSPFGTEGYGYTFGSGTRLTVV.

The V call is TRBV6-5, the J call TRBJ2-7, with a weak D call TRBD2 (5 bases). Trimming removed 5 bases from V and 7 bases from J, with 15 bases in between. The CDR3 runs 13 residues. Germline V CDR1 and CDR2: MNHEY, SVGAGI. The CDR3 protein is CASSTAEGTEQYF. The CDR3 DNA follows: TGTGCCAGCAGTACTGCCGAGGGCACGGAGCAGTACTTC.

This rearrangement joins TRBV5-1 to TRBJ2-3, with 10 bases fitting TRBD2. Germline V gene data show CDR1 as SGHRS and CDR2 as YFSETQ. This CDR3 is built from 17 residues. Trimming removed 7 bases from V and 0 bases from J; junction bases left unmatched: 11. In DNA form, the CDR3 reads TGCGCCAGCGCTGCCCAACTAGCGGGGTCTAGCACAGATACGCAGTATTTT. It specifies CASAAQLAGSSTDTQYF.

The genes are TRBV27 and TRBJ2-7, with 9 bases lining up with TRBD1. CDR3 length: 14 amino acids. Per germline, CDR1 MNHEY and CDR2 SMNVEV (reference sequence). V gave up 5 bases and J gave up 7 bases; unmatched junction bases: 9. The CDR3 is CASSPNRGPAEQYF. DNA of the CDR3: TGTGCCAGCAGTCCGAACAGGGGGCCGGCAGAGCAGTACTTC.

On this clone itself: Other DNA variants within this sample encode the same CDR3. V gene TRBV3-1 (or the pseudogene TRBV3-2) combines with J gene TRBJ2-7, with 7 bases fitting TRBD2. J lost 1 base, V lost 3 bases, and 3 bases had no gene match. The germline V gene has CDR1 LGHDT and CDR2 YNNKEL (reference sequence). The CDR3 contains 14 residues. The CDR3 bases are TGTGCCAGCAGCCAGGCAGCGGGGTCCTACGAGCAGTACTTC. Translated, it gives CASSQAAGSYEQYF.

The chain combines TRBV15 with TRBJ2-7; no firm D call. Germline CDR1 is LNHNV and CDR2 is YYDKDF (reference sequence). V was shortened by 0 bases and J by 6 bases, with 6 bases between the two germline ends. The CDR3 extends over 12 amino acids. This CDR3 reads CATSRDQREQYF. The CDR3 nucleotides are TGTGCCACCAGCAGAGATCAGCGCGAGCAGTACTTC.

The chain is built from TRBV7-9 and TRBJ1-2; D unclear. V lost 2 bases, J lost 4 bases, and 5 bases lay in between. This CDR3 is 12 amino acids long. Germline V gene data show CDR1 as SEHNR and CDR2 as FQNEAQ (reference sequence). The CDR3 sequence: CASSLPIYGYTF. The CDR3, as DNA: TGTGCCAGCAGCTTACCTATCTATGGCTACACCTTC. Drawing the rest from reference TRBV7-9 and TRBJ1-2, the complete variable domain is DTGVSQNPRHKITKRGQNVTFRCDPISEHNRLYWYRQTLGQGPEFLTYFQNEAQLEKSRLLSDRFSAERPKGSFSTLEIQRTEQGDSAMYLCASSLPIYGYTFGSGTRLTVV.

The CDR3 spells CATSDSLTGPDSYEQYF. In DNA, the CDR3 is TGTGCCACCAGTGATTCGCTGACAGGGCCGGATTCCTACGAGCAGTACTTC. This chain connects TRBV24-1 to TRBJ2-7, with 7 bases identical to TRBD1. The V and J ends lost 2 bases and 1 base, in that order; junction bases with no gene match: 10. Germline assignment: CDR1 KGHDR and CDR2 SFDVKD. CDR3 length: 17 amino acids.

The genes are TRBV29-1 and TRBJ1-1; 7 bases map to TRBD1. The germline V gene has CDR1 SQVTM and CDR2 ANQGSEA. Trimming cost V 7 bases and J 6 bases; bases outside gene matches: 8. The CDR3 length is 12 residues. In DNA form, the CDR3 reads TGCAGCGCTCGCAAGGGGGCCTCTGAAGCTTTCTTT. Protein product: CSARKGASEAFF.

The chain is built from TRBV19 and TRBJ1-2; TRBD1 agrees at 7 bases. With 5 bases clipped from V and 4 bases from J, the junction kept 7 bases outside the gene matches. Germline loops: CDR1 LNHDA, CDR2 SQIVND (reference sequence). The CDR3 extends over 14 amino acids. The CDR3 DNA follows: TGTGCCAGTAGTGCAGACAGGGATGGCTATGGCTACACCTTC. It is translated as CASSADRDGYGYTF.

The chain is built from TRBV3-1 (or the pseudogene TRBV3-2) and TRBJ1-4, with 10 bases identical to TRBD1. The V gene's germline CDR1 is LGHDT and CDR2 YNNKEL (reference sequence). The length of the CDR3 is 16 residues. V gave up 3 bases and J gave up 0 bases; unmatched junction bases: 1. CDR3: CASSHGQGATNEKLFF. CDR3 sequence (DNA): TGTGCCAGCAGCCACGGACAGGGGGCAACTAATGAAAAACTGTTTTTT.

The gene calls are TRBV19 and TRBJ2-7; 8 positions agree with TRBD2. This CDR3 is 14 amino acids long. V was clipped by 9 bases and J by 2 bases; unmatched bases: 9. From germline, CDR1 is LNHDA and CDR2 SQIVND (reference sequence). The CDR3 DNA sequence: TGTGCCAGCCGCCGGGCGGGGGGTACCTACGAGCAGTACTTC. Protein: CASRRAGGTYEQYF.

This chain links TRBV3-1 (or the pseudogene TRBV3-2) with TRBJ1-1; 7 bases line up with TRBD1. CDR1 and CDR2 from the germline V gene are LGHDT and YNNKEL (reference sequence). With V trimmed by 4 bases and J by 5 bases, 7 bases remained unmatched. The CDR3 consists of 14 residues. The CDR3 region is CASSLTGYGTEAFF. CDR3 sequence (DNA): TGTGCCAGCAGCCTGACAGGGTACGGGACTGAAGCTTTCTTT.

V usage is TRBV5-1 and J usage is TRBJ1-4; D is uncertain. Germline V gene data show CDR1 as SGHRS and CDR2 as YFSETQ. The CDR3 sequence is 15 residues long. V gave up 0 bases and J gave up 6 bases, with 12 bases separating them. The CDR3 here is CASSLGTPRYEKLFF. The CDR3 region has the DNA TGCGCCAGCAGCTTGGGCACCCCTAGATATGAAAAACTGTTTTTT.

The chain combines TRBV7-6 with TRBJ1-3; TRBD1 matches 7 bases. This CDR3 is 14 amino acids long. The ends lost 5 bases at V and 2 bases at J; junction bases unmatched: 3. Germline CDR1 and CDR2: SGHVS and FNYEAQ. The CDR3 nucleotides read TGTGCCAGCAGCCGAACAGGGGCTGGAAACACCATATATTTT. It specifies CASSRTGAGNTIYF.

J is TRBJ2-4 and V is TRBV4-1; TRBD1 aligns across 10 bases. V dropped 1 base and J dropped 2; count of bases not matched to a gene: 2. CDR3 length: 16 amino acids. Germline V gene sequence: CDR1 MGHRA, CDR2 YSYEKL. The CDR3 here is CASSQGQGATKNIQYF. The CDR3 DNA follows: TGCGCCAGCAGCCAAGGACAGGGGGCAACCAAAAACATTCAGTACTTC.

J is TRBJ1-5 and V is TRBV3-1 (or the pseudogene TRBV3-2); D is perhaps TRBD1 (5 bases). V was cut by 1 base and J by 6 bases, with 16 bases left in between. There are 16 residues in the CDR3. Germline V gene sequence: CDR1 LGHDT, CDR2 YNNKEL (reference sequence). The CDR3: CASSQGIRVGGQPQHF. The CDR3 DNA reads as TGTGCCAGCAGCCAAGGTATTCGGGTGGGGGGTCAGCCCCAGCATTTT.

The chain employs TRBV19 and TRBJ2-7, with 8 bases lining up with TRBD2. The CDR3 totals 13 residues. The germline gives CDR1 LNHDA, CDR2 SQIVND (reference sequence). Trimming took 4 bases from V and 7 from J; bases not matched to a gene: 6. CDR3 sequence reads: CASSNTPGGEQYF. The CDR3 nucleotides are TGTGCCAGTAGTAATACCCCGGGGGGGGAGCAGTACTTC. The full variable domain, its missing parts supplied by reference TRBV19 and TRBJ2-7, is DGGITQSPKYLFRKEGQNVTLSCEQNLNHDAMYWYRQDPGQGLRLIYYSQIVNDFQKGDIAEGYSVSREKKESFPLTVTSAQKNPTAFYLCASSNTPGGEQYFGPGTRLTVT.